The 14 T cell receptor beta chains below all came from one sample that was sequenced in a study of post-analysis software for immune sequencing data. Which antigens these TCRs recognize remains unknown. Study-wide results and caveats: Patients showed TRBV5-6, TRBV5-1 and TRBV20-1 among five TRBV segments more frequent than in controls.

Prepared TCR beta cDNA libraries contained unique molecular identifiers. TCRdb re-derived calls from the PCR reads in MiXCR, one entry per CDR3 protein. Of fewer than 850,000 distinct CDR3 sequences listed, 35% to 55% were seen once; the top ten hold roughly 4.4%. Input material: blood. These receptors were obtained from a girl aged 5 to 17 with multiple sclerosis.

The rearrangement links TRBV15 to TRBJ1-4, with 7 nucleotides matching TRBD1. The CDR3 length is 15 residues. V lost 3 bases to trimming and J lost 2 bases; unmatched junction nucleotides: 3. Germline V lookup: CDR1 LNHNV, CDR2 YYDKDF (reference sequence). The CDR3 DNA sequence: TGTGCCACCAGCAGGACGACAGGGACTAATGAAAAACTGTTTTTT. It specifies CATSRTTGTNEKLFF.

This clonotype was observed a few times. The CDR3 loop reads CASSYPGTGGLETQYF. The CDR3 coding sequence is TGTGCCAGCAGTTACCCCGGGACAGGGGGCTTGGAGACCCAGTACTTC. V gene TRBV6-5 combines with J gene TRBJ2-5; 12 bases align to TRBD1. Germline V lookup: CDR1 MNHEY, CDR2 SVGAGI. With 2 bases clipped from V and 5 bases from J, the junction kept 6 bases outside the gene matches. CDR3 size: 16 residues.

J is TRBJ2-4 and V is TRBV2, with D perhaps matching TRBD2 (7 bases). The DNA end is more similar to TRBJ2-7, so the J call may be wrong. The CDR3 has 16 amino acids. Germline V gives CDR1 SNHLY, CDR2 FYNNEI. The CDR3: CASSEVRGAPSYEQYF. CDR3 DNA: TGTGCCAGCAGTGAAGTACGGGGGGCCCCCTCCTACGAGCAGTACTTC.

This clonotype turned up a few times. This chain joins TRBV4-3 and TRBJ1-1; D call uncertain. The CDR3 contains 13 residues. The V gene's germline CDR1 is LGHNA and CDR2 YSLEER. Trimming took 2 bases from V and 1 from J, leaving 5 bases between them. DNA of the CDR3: TGCGCCAGCAGCCAAACAGAGAACACTGAAGCTTTCTTT. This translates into CASSQTENTEAFF.

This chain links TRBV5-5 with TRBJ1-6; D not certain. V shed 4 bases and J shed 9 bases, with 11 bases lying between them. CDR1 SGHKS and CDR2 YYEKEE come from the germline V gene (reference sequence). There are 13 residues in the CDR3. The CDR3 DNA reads TGTGCCAGCAGCATGCCAGAGAGTTCACCCCTCCACTTT. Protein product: CASSMPESSPLHF.

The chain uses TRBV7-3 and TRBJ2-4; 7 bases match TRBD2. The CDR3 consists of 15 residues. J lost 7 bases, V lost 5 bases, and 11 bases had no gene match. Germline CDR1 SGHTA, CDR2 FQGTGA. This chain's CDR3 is CASSPRTRRGNIQYF. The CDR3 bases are TGTGCCAGCAGCCCCAGGACTAGGCGGGGGAACATTCAGTACTTC.

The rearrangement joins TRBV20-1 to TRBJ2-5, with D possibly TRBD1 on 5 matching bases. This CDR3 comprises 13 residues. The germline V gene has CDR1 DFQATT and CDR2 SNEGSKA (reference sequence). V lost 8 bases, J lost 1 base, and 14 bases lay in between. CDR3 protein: CSTSDSFQETQYF. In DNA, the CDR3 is TGCAGTACATCAGACAGTTTCCAAGAGACCCAGTACTTC.

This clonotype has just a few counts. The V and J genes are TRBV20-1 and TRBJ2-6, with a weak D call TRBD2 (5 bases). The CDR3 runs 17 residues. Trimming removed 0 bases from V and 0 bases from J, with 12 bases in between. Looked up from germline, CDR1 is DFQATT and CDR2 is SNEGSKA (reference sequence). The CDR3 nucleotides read TGCAGTGCTAGAGATGCCCGGGAATCCTCTGGGGCCAACGTCCTGACTTTC. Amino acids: CSARDARESSGANVLTF.

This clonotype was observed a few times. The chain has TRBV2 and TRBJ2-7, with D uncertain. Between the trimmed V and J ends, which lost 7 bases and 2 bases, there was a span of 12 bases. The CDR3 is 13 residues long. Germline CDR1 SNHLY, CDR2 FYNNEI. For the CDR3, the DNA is TGTGCCAGCATAAGTCCAGCAACCTACGAGCAGTACTTC. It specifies CASISPATYEQYF.

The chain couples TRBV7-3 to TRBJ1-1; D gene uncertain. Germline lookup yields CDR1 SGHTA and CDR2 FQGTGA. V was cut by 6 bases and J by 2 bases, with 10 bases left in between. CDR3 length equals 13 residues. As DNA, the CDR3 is TGTGCCAGCAGGTATGACTTCAACACTGAAGCTTTCTTT. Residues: CASRYDFNTEAFF.

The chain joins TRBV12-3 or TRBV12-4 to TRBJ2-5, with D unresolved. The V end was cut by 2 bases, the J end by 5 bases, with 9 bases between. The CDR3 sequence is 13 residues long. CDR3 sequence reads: CASSLRERETQYF. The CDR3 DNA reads TGTGCCAGCAGTTTAAGGGAACGCGAGACCCAGTACTTC.

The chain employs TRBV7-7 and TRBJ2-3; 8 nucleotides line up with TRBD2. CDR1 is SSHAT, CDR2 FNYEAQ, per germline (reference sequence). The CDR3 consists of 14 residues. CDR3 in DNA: TGTACTAGCAGCTCGGGACTAGGTCCAGATACGCAGTATTTT. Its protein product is CTSSSGLGPDTQYF. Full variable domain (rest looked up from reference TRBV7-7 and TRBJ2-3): GAGVSQSPRYKVTKRGQDVTLRCDPISSHATLYWYQQALGQGPEFLTYFNYEAQPDKSGLPSDRFSAERPEGSISTLTIQRTEQRDSAMYRCTSSSGLGPDTQYFGPGTRLTVL.

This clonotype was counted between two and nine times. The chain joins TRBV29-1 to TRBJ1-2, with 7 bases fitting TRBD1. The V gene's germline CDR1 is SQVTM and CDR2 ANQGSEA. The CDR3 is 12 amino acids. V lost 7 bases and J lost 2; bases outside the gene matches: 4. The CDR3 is CSAQGDNYGYTF. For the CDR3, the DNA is TGCAGCGCCCAGGGGGACAACTATGGCTACACCTTC. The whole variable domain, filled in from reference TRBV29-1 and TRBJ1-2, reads SAVISQKPSRDICQRGTSLTIQCQVDSQVTMMFWYRQQPGQSLTLIATANQGSEATYESGFVIDKFPISRPNLTFSTLTVSNMSPEDSSIYLCSAQGDNYGYTFGSGTRLTVV.

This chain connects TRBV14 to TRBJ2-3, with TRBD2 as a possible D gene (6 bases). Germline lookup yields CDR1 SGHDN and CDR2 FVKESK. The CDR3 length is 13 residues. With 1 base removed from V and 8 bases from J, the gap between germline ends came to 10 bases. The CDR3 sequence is CASSQGGDRTQYF. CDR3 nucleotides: TGTGCCAGCAGCCAAGGCGGGGATCGTACGCAGTATTTT.